The rows below give T cell receptor beta chains drawn from one sample of a study of T-cell memory formation after mild COVID-19. TCRdb reprocessed the 5' RACE reads with MiXCR, giving one entry per CDR3 protein. The profile shows roughly 100,000 distinct CDR3 sequences, 15% to 20% of them singletons. Sample: PBMCs or a T cell subset sorted from them (not recorded which). All receptors derive from an adult woman who had mild COVID-19 (a few samples of this study predate the infection). Cell type and time point are not known. CDR3s include the opening cysteine and the closing phenylalanine or tryptophan. A D gene is named only where the DNA matches it firmly. The size field is filled for only some rows; it gives once, few, many or a size class.

d_call j_call clone_size v_call cdr3_nt cdr3_aa
- TRBJ2-2 few TRBV2 TGTGCCAGCAGGCTCCCCACCGGGGAGCTGTTTTTT CASRLPTGELFF
- TRBJ2-5 few TRBV7-2 TGTGCCAGCAGCTTACGGTACAGCTATCAAGAGACCCAGTACTTC CASSLRYSYQETQYF
- TRBJ1-1 - TRBV20-1 TGCAGTGCTAGTGGCAGTGACACTGAAGCTTTCTTT CSASGSDTEAFF
- TRBJ2-3 - TRBV30 TGTGCCTGGAGGGGTGGGGTCGACACAGATGCGCAGTATTTT CAWRGGVDTDAQYF
- TRBJ2-3 many TRBV7-8 TGTGCCAGCACCAGACCTGGGTTACGAGATACGCAGTATTTT CASTRPGLRDTQYF
TRBD1 TRBJ2-1 - TRBV5-1 TGCGCCAGCAGCCGGGACAGGGGACAGTACAATGAGCAGTTCTTC CASSRDRGQYNEQFF
- TRBJ2-3 few TRBV7-2 TGTGCCAGCAGCCTTATGCCGGGGGCTGGCACAGATACGCAGTATTTT CASSLMPGAGTDTQYF
- TRBJ2-4 - TRBV7-9 TGTGCCAGCAGCTTAGCGCAGAAAAACATTCAGTACTTC CASSLAQKNIQYF
TRBD2 TRBJ2-1 medium-sized TRBV20-1 TGCAGTGCTAGATCGGGAGGGGACGTTGAGCAGTTCTTC CSARSGGDVEQFF
TRBD1 TRBJ2-2 few TRBV9 TGTGCCAGCAGCGCCCCGGGACAGGGCAACACCGGGGAGCTGTTTTTT CASSAPGQGNTGELFF
TRBD1 TRBJ2-1 - TRBV11-2 TGTGCCAGCAGCTTAGGGACAGGGATCTCCTACAATGAGCAGTTCTTC CASSLGTGISYNEQFF
- TRBJ2-7 few TRBV7-2 TGTGCCAGCAGCTTCAGCCTCTCCTACGAGCAGTACTTC CASSFSLSYEQYF
- TRBJ1-1 - TRBV15 TGTGCCACCAGCACCTCCCCTTCGAGACACGGCCCTGAAGCTTTCTTT CATSTSPSRHGPEAFF
- TRBJ2-4 few TRBV12-3/TRBV12-4 TGTGCCAGCAGCCACAGGGAATCGTCCAAAAACATTCAGTACTTC CASSHRESSKNIQYF
TRBD2 TRBJ2-7 - TRBV30 TGTGCCTGGAAGGAGCGGGGACCTTCCTACGAGCAGTACTTC CAWKERGPSYEQYF
- TRBJ1-2 few TRBV7-2 TGTGCCAGCAGCTTAGAGCGGTTTTCTAACTATGGCTACACCTTC CASSLERFSNYGYTF
- TRBJ1-5 - TRBV6-1 TGTGCCAGCAGTGCCTTACTGTTCCCGAACCGGGACACCAGAAACCAGCCCCAGCATTTT CASSALLFPNRDTRNQPQHF